This TCR beta chain was retrieved from a study of control samples from healthy donors and cancer patients. This table comes from immunoSEQ multiplex PCR, and its TCRdb copy is limited to in-frame clones, with some not included. Among roughly 64,000 clones listed, roughly nine tenths were seen once. Trimming pared 2 bases from V and 5 bases from J, leaving 12 bases between. The CDR3 sequence is 14 residues long. Germline CDR1 and CDR2: MNHNY and SVGAGI (reference sequence). The V call is TRBV6-6, the J call TRBJ2-5; the D is unclear. Material for sequencing was PBMCs. The clonotype originates from a woman aged 45-60 years with colorectal cancer. The CDR3 coding sequence is TGTGCCAGCAGTTACACTGGTGAAGGGGAGACCCAGTACTTC. Protein: CASSYTGEGETQYF.